The 28 T cell receptor beta chains below come from one sample, sequenced in a study of PD-1 blockade in classical Hodgkin lymphoma (dated by TCRdb to the early 2020s). The library was generated by the immunoSEQ multiplex PCR assay. Entries here come from immuneACCESS through TCRdb and include only in-frame sequences with V and J called. Some clones fail to appear in such tables; in the studies checked, an unresolved V gene covers under half of the shortfall, and the cause of the remainder is unknown. The sample has 35,000 or so clones on record, less than 85% of them singletons. The top ten clonotypes cover around 17% of the sample. The meaning of the sample's time point label: cycle 2 day 1 (C2D1) of nivolumab. Every trial patient had relapsed following autologous stem cell transplantation, and prior brentuximab vedotin exposure was what differed among cohorts A, B and C. The material sequenced was peripheral blood mononuclear cells (PBMCs), taken before the second cycle of nivolumab. These receptors all stem from a human donor with classical Hodgkin lymphoma.

This clone was detected only once. This chain links TRBV5-4 with TRBJ2-2, with a tentative D call TRBD1 (6 bases). Germline loops: CDR1 SGHNT, CDR2 YYREEE (reference sequence). V was cut by 0 bases and J by 8 bases, with 11 bases left in between. The CDR3 length is 14 residues. This CDR3 reads CASSLDREEGELFF. The CDR3 DNA follows: TGTGCCAGCAGCTTGGACAGGGAAGAAGGGGAGCTGTTTTTT. Filled out from reference TRBV5-4 and TRBJ2-2, the complete variable domain reads ETGVTQSPTHLIKTRGQQVTLRCSSQSGHNTVSWYQQALGQGPQFIFQYYREEENGRGNFPPRFSGLQFPNYSSELNVNALELDDSALYLCASSLDREEGELFFGEGSRLTVL.

This rearrangement joins TRBV25-1 to TRBJ2-3, with 7 bases matching TRBD1. This CDR3 is 16 amino acids long. Germline V gives CDR1 MGHDK, CDR2 SYGVNS. Germline trimming cut 3 bases from V and 3 bases from J; bases unmatched to any gene: 9. CDR3 DNA sequence: TGTGCCAGCAGTGAGTCAGGGGGTGGGGGTACAGATACGCAGTATTTT. Its protein is CASSESGGGGTDTQYF.

This clone was picked up a small number of times. V is TRBV18 and J is TRBJ1-1; 10 positions match TRBD1. The CDR3 is 14 amino acids. J lost 3 bases, V lost 6 bases, and 4 bases had no gene match. Germline-derived CDR1 and CDR2 are KGHSH and LQKENI. This CDR3 reads CASSPGTGDTEAFF. The CDR3 region has the DNA TGTGCCAGCTCCCCCGGGACAGGGGACACTGAAGCTTTCTTT.

CDR3 protein: CASSRSGTNDGGYTF. Written as DNA, the CDR3 is TGCGCCAGCAGCAGATCCGGGACGAATGACGGTGGCTACACCTTC. This sequence joins TRBV5-1 and TRBJ1-2; possible D gene TRBD1, 5 bases. Germline V CDR1 and CDR2: SGHRS, YFSETQ. CDR3 length: 15 amino acids. V was cut by 4 bases and J by 7 bases, with 20 bases left in between.

This chain joins TRBV7-9 and TRBJ2-7; D may be TRBD1 (6 bases). CDR1 is SEHNR, CDR2 FQNEAQ, per germline (reference sequence). Between the trimmed V and J ends, which lost 5 bases and 2 bases, there was a span of 10 bases. This CDR3 spans 13 amino acids. This chain's CDR3 is CASSRGQTYEQYF. Written as DNA, the CDR3 is TGTGCCAGCAGCCGTGGACAGACCTACGAGCAGTACTTC.

This chain connects TRBV10-3 to TRBJ2-7, with D possibly being TRBD1 (6 bases). The V gene's germline CDR1 is ENHRY and CDR2 SYGVKD. V was cut by 6 bases and J by 2 bases, with 14 bases left in between. This CDR3 spans 14 amino acids. The CDR3 loop is CAIRPPGHTYEQYF. CDR3 bases: TGTGCCATCAGGCCCCCGGGACATACCTACGAGCAGTACTTC.

V and J are TRBV21-1 and TRBJ1-2; the table's D gene call, TRBD1, was not cross checked with the DNA. TRBV21-1 is shown as a pseudogene. The CDR3 consists of 12 residues. CDR3 loop: CASSRGVKGYTF. The CDR3 DNA is TGTGCCAGCAGCAGGGGCGTGAAGGGCTACACCTTC.

This clone has a single count. The V gene is TRBV4-3, the J gene TRBJ1-2; TRBD1 aligns across 7 bases. The CDR3 is made up of 16 amino acids. The trim removed 1 base at V and 7 bases at J, leaving 12 bases unmatched. CDR1 and CDR2 (germline): LGHNA, YSLEER. The CDR3 loop is CASSQVEGAPLSGYTF. As DNA, the CDR3 is TGCGCCAGCAGCCAAGTCGAGGGGGCCCCCCTGTCTGGCTACACCTTC.

V gene TRBV7-7 combines with J gene TRBJ2-2, with 7 bases lining up with TRBD2. The CDR3 runs to 16 residues. Germline V CDR1 and CDR2: SSHAT, FNYEAQ (reference sequence). The ends lost 4 bases at V and 1 base at J; junction bases unmatched: 6. In DNA, the CDR3 is TGTGCCAGCAGCTCCTCTTGGGGGGGGAACACCGGGGAGCTGTTTTTT. This codes for CASSSSWGGNTGELFF.

This chain links TRBV5-5 with TRBJ2-3, with D perhaps TRBD1 (6 bases). V was pared by 6 bases and J by 9 bases, with 14 bases between. The CDR3 sequence is 12 residues long. Looked up from germline, CDR1 is SGHKS and CDR2 is YYEKEE (reference sequence). This CDR3 is CASTVGQGTQYF. The CDR3 DNA follows: TGTGCCAGCACGGTGGGTCAGGGGACGCAGTATTTT.

The chain employs TRBV29-1 and TRBJ2-5, with 8 bases matching TRBD2. Germline-derived CDR1 and CDR2 are SQVTM and ANQGSEA. CDR3 length: 13 amino acids. V shed 7 bases and J 3 bases; nucleotides not matched to a gene: 7. Here the CDR3 reads CSAGTSLEETQYF. The DNA for the CDR3 is TGCAGCGCGGGGACTAGTTTGGAAGAGACCCAGTACTTC.

J is TRBJ2-2 and V is TRBV4-3; D ambiguous. The CDR3 spans 14 residues. Germline V CDR1 and CDR2: LGHNA, YSLEER. V lost 1 base and J 3 bases, leaving 6 bases between the germline ends. The CDR3 here is CASSQGQYTGELFF. For the CDR3, the DNA is TGCGCCAGCAGCCAAGGGCAGTACACCGGGGAGCTGTTTTTT.

This rearrangement joins TRBV10-3 to TRBJ1-6; D gene uncertain. Germline values: CDR1 ENHRY, CDR2 SYGVKD. The ends were cut back, 0 bases at V and 10 bases at J, with 13 bases in the middle. The CDR3 is 15 residues long. The CDR3 sequence is CAISESEVRRSPLHF. CDR3 bases: TGTGCCATCAGTGAGTCTGAAGTCCGCCGCTCACCCCTCCACTTT.

The chain carries TRBV7-2 and TRBJ1-1; 9 bases are a match to TRBD1. The trim removed 6 bases at V and 4 bases at J, leaving 6 bases unmatched. CDR1 and CDR2 from the germline V gene are SGHTA and FQGNSA. The CDR3 is made up of 14 amino acids. CDR3 sequence: CASRWTGDPTEAFF. CDR3 sequence (DNA): TGTGCCAGCAGGTGGACAGGGGATCCCACTGAAGCTTTCTTT. Using reference TRBV7-2 and TRBJ1-1 for the parts outside the CDR3, the full variable domain is GAGVSQSPSNKVTEKGKDVELRCDPISGHTALYWYRQSLGQGLEFLIYFQGNSAPDKSGLPSDRFSAERTGGSVSTLTIQRTQQEDSAVYLCASRWTGDPTEAFFGQGTRLTVV.

A single count supports this clone. This chain joins TRBV29-1 and TRBJ2-3, with D perhaps matching TRBD1 or TRBD2 (6 bases each). In germline, CDR1 is SQVTM, CDR2 ANQGSEA. The V end was cut by 7 bases, the J end by 2 bases, with 16 bases between. The CDR3 has 14 amino acids. The CDR3, as DNA: TGCAGCGGGACAGCCGGGACTTCCACAGATACGCAGTATTTT. Protein product: CSGTAGTSTDTQYF.

The chain is built from TRBV2 and TRBJ1-5, with D possibly matching TRBD1 (5 bases). Trimming took 3 bases from V and 0 from J, leaving 9 bases between them. Germline values: CDR1 SNHLY, CDR2 FYNNEI. CDR3 size: 15 residues. CDR3 nucleotides: TGTGCCAGCAGTGAGGACACCTCTAGCAATCAGCCCCAGCATTTT. Encoded protein: CASSEDTSSNQPQHF.

The J gene is TRBJ2-1, the V gene TRBV4-3; possibly TRBD2 for D (5 bases). The CDR3 runs to 15 residues. Germline V gives CDR1 LGHNA, CDR2 YSLEER. Trimming took 1 base from V and 9 from J, leaving 16 bases between them. The CDR3 loop reads CASSQAEGSVREQFF. The CDR3 coding sequence is TGCGCCAGCAGCCAAGCCGAGGGTAGCGTCCGTGAGCAGTTCTTC.

The chain uses TRBV9 and TRBJ2-3; 7 bases fit TRBD2. The length of the CDR3 is 18 residues. Germline CDR1 and CDR2: SGDLS and YYNGEE. The V gene end was trimmed by 1 base and the J gene end by 6 bases; junction bases not matched to a gene: 17. The CDR3, as DNA: TGTGCCAGCAGCGTACAAAGTCAAACTAGCGAGAGGGCGGATACGCAGTATTTT. It is translated as CASSVQSQTSERADTQYF.

This chain connects TRBV5-6 to TRBJ1-1; D remains unclear. Germline loops: CDR1 SGHDT, CDR2 YYEEEE. The CDR3 runs 15 residues. The V and J ends lost 0 bases and 0 bases respectively, with 9 bases between them. The CDR3 loop is CASSLARYMNTEAFF. Here the CDR3 DNA reads TGTGCCAGCAGCTTGGCGCGGTACATGAACACTGAAGCTTTCTTT.

The CDR3 bases are TGTGCCACCAGCAGAGATCGGGCGACCGGGGAGCTGTTTTTT. Protein: CATSRDRATGELFF. The chain is built from TRBV15 and TRBJ2-2; the D is unclear. V lost 0 bases, J lost 5 bases, and 7 bases lay in between. The CDR3 runs to 14 residues. The germline gives CDR1 LNHNV, CDR2 YYDKDF (reference sequence).

The V call is TRBV11-1, the J call TRBJ2-7; 7 bases match TRBD1. The junction had 15 bases not matched to a gene; V was cut back by 4 bases and J by 0 bases. The length of the CDR3 is 18 residues. Germline CDR1 SGHAT, CDR2 FQDESV (reference sequence). CDR3 DNA sequence: TGTGCCAGCAGCTCCACAAAGAGATCGACAGGGCCCTCCTACGAGCAGTACTTC. It codes for CASSSTKRSTGPSYEQYF.

The V gene is TRBV7-2, the J gene TRBJ1-2; no clear D. The length of the CDR3 is 16 residues. The germline V and J ends were trimmed by 1 base and 8 bases, with 20 bases remaining between them. Germline values: CDR1 SGHTA, CDR2 FQGNSA. This CDR3 reads CASSLVQPTTAAGYTF. The CDR3 coding sequence is TGTGCCAGCAGCTTAGTACAGCCTACGACTGCGGCCGGCTACACCTTC.

The V gene is TRBV4-1, the J gene TRBJ1-2, with a possible D match to TRBD1 (6 bases). V was shortened by 0 bases and J by 5 bases, with 16 bases between the two germline ends. Germline CDR1 MGHRA, CDR2 YSYEKL. This CDR3 is 16 amino acids long. The DNA of the CDR3 is TGCGCCAGCAGCCAAGATCGAAGGGACACCGGTTATGGCTACACCTTC. Residues: CASSQDRRDTGYGYTF.

This sequence joins TRBV27 and TRBJ1-1, with 7 bases fitting TRBD1. The trim removed 9 bases at V and 1 base at J, leaving 5 bases unmatched. In germline, CDR1 is MNHEY, CDR2 SMNVEV (reference sequence). CDR3 length: 13 amino acids. The CDR3 here is CARVGQENTEAFF. CDR3 nucleotide sequence: TGTGCCAGGGTAGGACAGGAGAACACTGAAGCTTTCTTT.

The rearrangement links TRBV7-8 to TRBJ2-5, with a weak D call TRBD2 (5 bases). The length of the CDR3 is 16 residues. Trimming stripped 5 bases from V and 4 bases from J, with 20 bases between. Germline V gene lookup returns CDR1 SGHVS and CDR2 FQNEAQ. In DNA form, the CDR3 reads TGTGCCAGCAGCCACCCCCGAGGGAATAACCGAGAGACCCAGTACTTC. Protein: CASSHPRGNNRETQYF.

This chain's CDR3 is CSVLRDREFETQYF. CDR3 coding DNA: TGCAGCGTCCTCCGGGACAGGGAATTTGAGACCCAGTACTTC. This chain connects TRBV29-1 to TRBJ2-5; 9 bases match TRBD1. This CDR3 spans 14 amino acids. The ends lost 6 bases at V and 5 bases at J; junction bases unmatched: 10. Germline V gene lookup returns CDR1 SQVTM and CDR2 ANQGSEA.

V and J are TRBV4-3 and TRBJ2-3; TRBD2 matches 10 bases. The CDR3 extends over 16 amino acids. In germline, CDR1 is LGHNA, CDR2 YSLEER. V gave up 3 bases and J gave up 4 bases; unmatched junction bases: 7. In DNA form, the CDR3 reads TGCGCCAGCAGCCAGGCAGCGGGGGGGCTCGCAGATACGCAGTATTTT. This codes for CASSQAAGGLADTQYF.

CDR3 protein: CAISEGSNWYQETQYF. In DNA, the CDR3 is TGTGCCATCAGTGAGGGGTCAAATTGGTACCAAGAGACCCAGTACTTC. The chain combines TRBV10-3 with TRBJ2-5; no clear D. Germline V gene lookup returns CDR1 ENHRY and CDR2 SYGVKD. V was shortened by 2 bases and J by 0 bases, with 13 bases between the two germline ends. The CDR3 contains 16 residues.